Listed below are T cell receptor beta chains from one sample, sequenced in a study of T-cell reconstitution after alpha-beta-depleted transplantation in children. Via MiXCR, TCRdb re-called the PCR reads, giving one row per CDR3 protein. The sample has approximately 650,000 distinct CDR3 sequences; roughly 13% are singletons. The specimen was PBMCs, collected before TCRalphabeta/CD19-depleted stem cell transplant. The receptors derive from a girl aged 2 to 10 with congenital amegakaryocytic thrombocytopenia, due to receive a stem cell transplant. CDR3s include the opening cysteine and the closing phenylalanine or tryptophan. A D gene is named only where the DNA matches it firmly. Not all rows give a size; the values are once, few, many and, for expanded clones, a class.

TRBV7-2	TRBJ2-5	few	-	CASSFERAKETQYF	TGTGCCAGCAGCTTTGAGCGGGCCAAAGAGACCCAGTACTTC
TRBV5-1	TRBJ2-1	many	TRBD1	CASTLLRTGHNEQFF	TGCGCCAGCACCCTACTCCGGACAGGTCACAATGAGCAGTTCTTC
TRBV7-9	TRBJ1-3	-	-	CASSPWDIGGNTIYF	TGTGCCAGCAGCCCTTGGGACATCGGAGGAAACACCATATATTTT
TRBV20-1	TRBJ2-2	many	-	CSASTQQNTGELFF	TGCAGTGCTAGTACGCAGCAGAACACCGGGGAGCTGTTTTTT
TRBV11-2	TRBJ2-3	-	TRBD2	CASSPTSGGTDTQYF	TGTGCCAGCAGCCCGACTAGCGGGGGCACAGATACGCAGTATTTT
TRBV12-3/TRBV12-4	TRBJ2-3	many	-	CASKGRGTDTQYF	TGTGCCAGCAAGGGAAGAGGTACAGATACGCAGTATTTT
TRBV28	TRBJ2-1	few	TRBD1	CASSPGTGTTYNEQFF	TGTGCCAGCAGTCCCGGGACAGGGACAACCTACAATGAGCAGTTCTTC
TRBV20-1	TRBJ2-1	many	TRBD2	CSAPRLAGRNEQFF	TGCAGTGCCCCGAGACTAGCGGGTAGAAATGAGCAGTTCTTC
TRBV7-2	TRBJ2-3	few	TRBD1	CASRAAGTGSTDTQYF	TGTGCCAGCAGGGCCGCCGGGACAGGGAGCACAGATACGCAGTATTTT
TRBV7-9	TRBJ2-1	few	-	CASSWRDFEYNEQFF	TGTGCCAGCAGCTGGAGGGACTTCGAGTACAATGAGCAGTTCTTC
TRBV19	TRBJ2-7	few	TRBD1	CASSSWTGPYEQYF	TGTGCCAGTAGTTCCTGGACAGGACCATACGAGCAGTACTTC
TRBV5-1	TRBJ2-6	few	-	CASSSDGVANVLTF	TGCGCCAGCAGTTCCGACGGGGTGGCCAACGTCCTGACTTTC
TRBV29-1	TRBJ1-2	many	-	CSARGEPNGYTF	TGCAGCGCTAGGGGGGAACCCAATGGCTACACCTTC
TRBV12-3/TRBV12-4	TRBJ2-3	many	-	CASSANSGTSTDTQYF	TGTGCCAGCAGTGCGAATTCGGGAACTAGCACAGATACGCAGTATTTT
TRBV25-1	TRBJ2-7	few	-	CASQHLGGAYEQYF	TGTGCCAGCCAGCACTTAGGGGGAGCCTACGAGCAGTACTTC
TRBV7-9	TRBJ1-5	-	-	CASSLAPGEAQPQHF	TGTGCCAGCAGCCTCGCCCCGGGCGAAGCTCAGCCCCAGCATTTT